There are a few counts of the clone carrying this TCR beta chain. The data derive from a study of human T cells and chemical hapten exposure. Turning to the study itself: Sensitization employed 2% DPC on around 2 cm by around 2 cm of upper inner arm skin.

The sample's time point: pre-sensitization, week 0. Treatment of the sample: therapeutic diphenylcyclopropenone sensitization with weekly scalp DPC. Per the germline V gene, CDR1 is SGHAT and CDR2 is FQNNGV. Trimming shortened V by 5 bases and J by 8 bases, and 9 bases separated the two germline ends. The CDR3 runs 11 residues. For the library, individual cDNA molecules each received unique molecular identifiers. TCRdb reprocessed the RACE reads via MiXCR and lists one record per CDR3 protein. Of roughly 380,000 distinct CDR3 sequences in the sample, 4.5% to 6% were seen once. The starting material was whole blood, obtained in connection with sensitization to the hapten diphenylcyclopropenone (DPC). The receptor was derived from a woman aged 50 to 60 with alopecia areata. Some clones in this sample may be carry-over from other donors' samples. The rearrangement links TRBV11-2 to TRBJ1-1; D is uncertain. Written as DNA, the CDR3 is TGTGCCAGCAGCGGACTGGCGGAAGCTTTCTTT. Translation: CASSGLAEAFF.